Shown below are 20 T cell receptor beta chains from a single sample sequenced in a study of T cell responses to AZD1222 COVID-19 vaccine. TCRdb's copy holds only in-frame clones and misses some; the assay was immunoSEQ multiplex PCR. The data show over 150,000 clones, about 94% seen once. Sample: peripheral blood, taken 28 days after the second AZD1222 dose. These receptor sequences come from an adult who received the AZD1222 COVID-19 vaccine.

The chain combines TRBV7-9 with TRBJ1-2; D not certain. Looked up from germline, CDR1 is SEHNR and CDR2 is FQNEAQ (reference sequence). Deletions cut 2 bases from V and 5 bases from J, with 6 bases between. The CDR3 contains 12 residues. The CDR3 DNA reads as TGTGCCAGCAGCTTACCCCAGTATGGCTACACCTTC. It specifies CASSLPQYGYTF.

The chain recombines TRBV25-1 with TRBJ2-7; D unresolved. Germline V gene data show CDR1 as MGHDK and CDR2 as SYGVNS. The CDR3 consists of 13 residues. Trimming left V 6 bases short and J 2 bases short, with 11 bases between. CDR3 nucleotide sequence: TGTGCCAGCAGGCCAGAGCCTCCCTACGAGCAGTACTTC. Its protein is CASRPEPPYEQYF.

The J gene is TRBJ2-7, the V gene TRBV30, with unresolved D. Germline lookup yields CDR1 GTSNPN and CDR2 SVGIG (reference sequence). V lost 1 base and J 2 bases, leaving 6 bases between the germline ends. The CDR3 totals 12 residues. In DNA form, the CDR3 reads TGTGCCTGGAGTGAACTTACCTACGAGCAGTACTTC. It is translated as CAWSELTYEQYF.

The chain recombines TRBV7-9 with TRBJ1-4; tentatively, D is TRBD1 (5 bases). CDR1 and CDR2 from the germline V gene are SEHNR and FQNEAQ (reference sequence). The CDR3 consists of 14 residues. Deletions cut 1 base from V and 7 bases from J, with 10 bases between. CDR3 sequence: CASSLGQGPEKLFF. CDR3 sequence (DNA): TGTGCCAGCAGCTTAGGGCAGGGCCCTGAAAAACTGTTTTTT.

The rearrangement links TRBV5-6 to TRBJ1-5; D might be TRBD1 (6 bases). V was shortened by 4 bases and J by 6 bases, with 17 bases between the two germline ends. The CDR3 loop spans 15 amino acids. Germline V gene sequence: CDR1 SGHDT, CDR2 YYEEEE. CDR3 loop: CASSVTGTPRQPQHF. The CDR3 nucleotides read TGTGCCAGCAGCGTTACCGGGACACCTCGTCAGCCCCAGCATTTT. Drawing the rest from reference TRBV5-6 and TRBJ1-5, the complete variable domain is DAGVTQSPTHLIKTRGQQVTLRCSPKSGHDTVSWYQQALGQGPQFIFQYYEEEERQRGNFPDRFSGHQFPNYSSELNVNALLLGDSALYLCASSVTGTPRQPQHFGDGTRLSIL.

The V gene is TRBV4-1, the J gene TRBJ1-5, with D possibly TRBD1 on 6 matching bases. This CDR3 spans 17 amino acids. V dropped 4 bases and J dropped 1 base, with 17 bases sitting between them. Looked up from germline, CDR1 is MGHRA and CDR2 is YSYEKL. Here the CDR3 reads CASSLSSGVGSNQPQHF. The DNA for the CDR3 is TGCGCCAGCAGCCTCTCCTCAGGGGTCGGGAGCAATCAGCCCCAGCATTTT.

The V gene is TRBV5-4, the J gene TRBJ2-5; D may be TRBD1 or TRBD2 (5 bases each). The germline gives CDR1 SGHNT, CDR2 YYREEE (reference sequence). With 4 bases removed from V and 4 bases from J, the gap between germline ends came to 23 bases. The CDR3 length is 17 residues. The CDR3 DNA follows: TGTGCCAGCAGCCCCGCTCCTGTGGTCCCTGGGGGAGAGACCCAGTACTTC. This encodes CASSPAPVVPGGETQYF.

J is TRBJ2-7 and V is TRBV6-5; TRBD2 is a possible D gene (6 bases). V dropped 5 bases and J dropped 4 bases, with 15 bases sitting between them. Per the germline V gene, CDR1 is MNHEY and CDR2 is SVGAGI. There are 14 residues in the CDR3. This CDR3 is CASSLSDGGYEQYF. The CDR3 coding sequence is TGTGCCAGCAGTCTTTCGGACGGGGGTTACGAGCAGTACTTC.

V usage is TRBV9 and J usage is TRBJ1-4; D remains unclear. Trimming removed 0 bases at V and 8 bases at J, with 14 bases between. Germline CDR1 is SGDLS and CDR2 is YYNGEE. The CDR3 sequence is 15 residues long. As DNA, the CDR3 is TGTGCCAGCAGCGTAGGGGGTACCTCGGGCGAAAAACTGTTTTTT. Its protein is CASSVGGTSGEKLFF.

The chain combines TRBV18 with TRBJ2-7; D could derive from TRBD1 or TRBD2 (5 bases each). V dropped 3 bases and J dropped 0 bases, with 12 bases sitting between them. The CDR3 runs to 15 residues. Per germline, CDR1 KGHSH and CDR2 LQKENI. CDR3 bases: TGTGCCAGCTCACCGCAGCCAGGGAGCTCCTACGAGCAGTACTTC. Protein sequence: CASSPQPGSSYEQYF.

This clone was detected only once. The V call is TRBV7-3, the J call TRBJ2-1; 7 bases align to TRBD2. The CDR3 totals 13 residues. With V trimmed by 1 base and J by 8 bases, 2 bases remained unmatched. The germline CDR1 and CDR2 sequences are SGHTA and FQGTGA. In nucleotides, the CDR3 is TGTGCCAGCAGCTTAAGACTAGCCGATGAGCAGTTCTTC. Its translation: CASSLRLADEQFF.

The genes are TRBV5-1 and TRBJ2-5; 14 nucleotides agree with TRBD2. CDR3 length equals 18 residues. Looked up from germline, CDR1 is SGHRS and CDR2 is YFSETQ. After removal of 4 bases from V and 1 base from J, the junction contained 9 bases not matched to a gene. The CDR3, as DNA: TGCGCCAGCAGCCCCCCGACTAGCGGGGGGGGATCCCAAGAGACCCAGTACTTC. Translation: CASSPPTSGGGSQETQYF.

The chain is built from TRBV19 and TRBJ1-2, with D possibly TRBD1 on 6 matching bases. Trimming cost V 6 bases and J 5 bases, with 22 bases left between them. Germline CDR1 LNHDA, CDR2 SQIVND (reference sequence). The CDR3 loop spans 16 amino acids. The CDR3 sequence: CASRDTWTAVMYGYTF. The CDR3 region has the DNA TGTGCCAGTAGAGACACTTGGACAGCCGTTATGTATGGCTACACCTTC.

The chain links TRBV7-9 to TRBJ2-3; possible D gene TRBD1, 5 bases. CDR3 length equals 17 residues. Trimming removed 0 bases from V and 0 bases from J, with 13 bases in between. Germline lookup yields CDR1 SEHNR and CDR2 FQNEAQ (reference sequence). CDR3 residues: CASSLALDSLSTDTQYF. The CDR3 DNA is TGTGCCAGCAGCTTAGCCTTAGACAGCCTCAGCACAGATACGCAGTATTTT.

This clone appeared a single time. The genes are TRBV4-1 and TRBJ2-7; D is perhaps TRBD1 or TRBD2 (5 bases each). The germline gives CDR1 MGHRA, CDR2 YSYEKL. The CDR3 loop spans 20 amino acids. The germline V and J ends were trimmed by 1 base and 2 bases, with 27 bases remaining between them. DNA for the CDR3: TGCGCCAGCAGCCAAGTTTTTCGGATACTCCGGGACGAAGGAACCTACGAGCAGTACTTC. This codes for CASSQVFRILRDEGTYEQYF.

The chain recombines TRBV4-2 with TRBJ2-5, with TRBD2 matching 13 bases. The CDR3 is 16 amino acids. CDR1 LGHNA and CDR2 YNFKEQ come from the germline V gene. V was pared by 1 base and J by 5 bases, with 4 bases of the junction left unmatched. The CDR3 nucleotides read TGTGCCAGCAGCCAAGGGACTAGCGGGGGAGGCGAGACCCAGTACTTC. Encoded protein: CASSQGTSGGGETQYF.

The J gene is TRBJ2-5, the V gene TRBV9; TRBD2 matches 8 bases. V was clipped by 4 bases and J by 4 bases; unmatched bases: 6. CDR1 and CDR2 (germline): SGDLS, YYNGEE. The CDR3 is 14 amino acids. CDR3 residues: CASSSGLGGETQYF. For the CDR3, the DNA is TGTGCCAGCAGCTCGGGACTAGGAGGAGAGACCCAGTACTTC.

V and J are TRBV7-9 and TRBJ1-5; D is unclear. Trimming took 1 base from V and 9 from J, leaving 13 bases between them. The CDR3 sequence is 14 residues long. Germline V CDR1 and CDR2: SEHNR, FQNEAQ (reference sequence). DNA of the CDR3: TGTGCCAGCAGCTTAGATACCGGCGCGACGCCCCAGCATTTT. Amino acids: CASSLDTGATPQHF.

CDR3 nucleotides: TGTGCCAGCAGTATAGGAGCCCTCTTTAATGAAAAACTGTTTTTT. Its translation: CASSIGALFNEKLFF. J is TRBJ1-4 and V is TRBV7-9; D is unclear. Germline CDR1 is SEHNR and CDR2 is FQNEAQ (reference sequence). V lost 6 bases and J 4 bases, leaving 15 bases between the germline ends. This CDR3 contains 15 residues.

CDR3 residues: CAISESWTEAFF. The CDR3 DNA reads TGTGCCATCAGTGAGTCCTGGACTGAAGCTTTCTTT. The chain employs TRBV10-3 and TRBJ1-1; D gene unclear. The V end lost 0 bases, the J end lost 5 bases, and 4 bases lay between the germline ends. CDR3 size: 12 residues. Per the germline V gene, CDR1 is ENHRY and CDR2 is SYGVKD.